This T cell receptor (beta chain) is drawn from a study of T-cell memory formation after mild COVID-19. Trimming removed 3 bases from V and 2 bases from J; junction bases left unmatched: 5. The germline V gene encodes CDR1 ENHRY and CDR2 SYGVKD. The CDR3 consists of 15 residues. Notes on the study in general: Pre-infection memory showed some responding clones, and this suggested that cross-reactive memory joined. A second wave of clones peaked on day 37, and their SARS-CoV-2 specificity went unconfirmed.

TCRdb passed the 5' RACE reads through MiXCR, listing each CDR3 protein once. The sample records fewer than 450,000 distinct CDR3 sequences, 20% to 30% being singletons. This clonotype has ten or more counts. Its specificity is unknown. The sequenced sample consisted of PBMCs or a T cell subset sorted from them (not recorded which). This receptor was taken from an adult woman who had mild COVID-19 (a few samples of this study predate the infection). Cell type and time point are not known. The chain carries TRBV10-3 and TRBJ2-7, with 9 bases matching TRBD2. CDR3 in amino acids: CAISDPGLAAYEQYF. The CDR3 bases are TGTGCCATCAGTGACCCGGGACTAGCCGCCTACGAGCAGTACTTC.